This entry lists 27 T cell receptor beta chains sequenced from one sample in a study of OX40 agonist ivuxolimab in advanced cancers. Method: immunoSEQ multiplex PCR; TCRdb's copy keeps in-frame clones and lacks some. The data contain tens of thousands of clones, around three quarters of them singletons. The sample consisted of CD4+ or CD8+ T cells sorted from blood, taken in a trial of the OX40 agonist ivuxolimab. The source of these receptors is an adult with an advanced solid tumor such as melanoma, head and neck, liver or kidney cancer.

The rearrangement joins TRBV10-3 to TRBJ2-7; D is possibly TRBD1 (6 bases). Germline V lookup: CDR1 ENHRY, CDR2 SYGVKD. Between the trimmed V and J ends, which lost 4 bases and 5 bases, there was a span of 12 bases. The CDR3 consists of 13 residues. CDR3 sequence reads: CAISVTGLDEQYF. In nucleotides, the CDR3 is TGTGCCATCAGTGTAACAGGGTTGGACGAGCAGTACTTC.

This clone turned up a few times. The chain recombines TRBV6-5 with TRBJ2-2; possible D gene TRBD1, 7 bases. Germline V lookup: CDR1 MNHEY, CDR2 SVGAGI. V was cut by 4 bases and J by 5 bases, with 14 bases left in between. This CDR3 has 15 amino acids. Here the CDR3 DNA reads TGTGCCAGCAGTTTGGGGGCAGGGGGGACCGGGGAGCTGTTTTTT. This sequence encodes CASSLGAGGTGELFF.

The chain joins TRBV14 to TRBJ1-4; D is unclear. V lost 1 base and J lost 4, with 1 base in between. Looked up from germline, CDR1 is SGHDN and CDR2 is FVKESK. The CDR3 covers 12 residues. CDR3 coding DNA: TGTGCCAGCAGCCAAGTTAATGAAAAACTGTTTTTT. Amino acids: CASSQVNEKLFF.

J is TRBJ1-4 and V is TRBV2; 11 bases are shared with TRBD1. Per germline, CDR1 SNHLY and CDR2 FYNNEI. This CDR3 has 17 amino acids. The trim removed 6 bases at V and 8 bases at J, leaving 14 bases unmatched. This CDR3 is CASRTGTGGVQEEKLFF. CDR3 DNA sequence: TGTGCCAGCAGGACCGGGACAGGGGGAGTCCAGGAAGAAAAACTGTTTTTT.

The rearrangement joins TRBV6-1 to TRBJ1-5, with a possible D match to TRBD1 (5 bases). This CDR3 contains 16 residues. V gave up 1 base and J gave up 3 bases, with 13 bases separating them. The germline CDR1 and CDR2 sequences are MNHNS and SASEGT. CDR3 in amino acids: CASSEEEGMVNQPQHF. The CDR3, as DNA: TGTGCCAGCAGTGAAGAGGAGGGGATGGTCAATCAGCCCCAGCATTTT.

This clone is a singleton in its sample. The chain joins TRBV19 to TRBJ2-7; TRBD1 matches 7 bases. Germline trimming cut 8 bases from V and 5 bases from J; bases unmatched to any gene: 9. CDR1 LNHDA and CDR2 SQIVND come from the germline V gene (reference sequence). The CDR3 extends over 13 amino acids. The CDR3 bases are TGTGCCAGTGGAACAGGGGATAAGAACGAGCAGTACTTC. This codes for CASGTGDKNEQYF.

This clone was detected only once. The J gene is TRBJ2-7, the V gene TRBV6-5; the D is unclear. This CDR3 is built from 15 residues. With 7 bases removed from V and 1 base from J, the gap between germline ends came to 17 bases. CDR1 MNHEY and CDR2 SVGAGI come from the germline V gene. CDR3 sequence: CASKKTPGESYEQYF. CDR3 nucleotides: TGTGCCAGCAAGAAAACCCCTGGAGAATCCTACGAGCAGTACTTC.

V is TRBV19 and J is TRBJ2-5; 12 bases are a match to TRBD1. The J call may not be correct, given that the DNA end is closer to TRBJ2-7. Germline V gene lookup returns CDR1 LNHDA and CDR2 SQIVND (reference sequence). There are 16 residues in the CDR3. This CDR3 is CASSMKGQGASYEQYF. The CDR3 nucleotides read TGTGCCAGTAGTATGAAGGGACAGGGGGCATCTTACGAGCAGTACTTC.

This chain joins TRBV29-1 and TRBJ1-2; D not resolved. The V end was cut by 4 bases, the J end by 2 bases, with 5 bases between. The CDR3 is 11 amino acids. In germline, CDR1 is SQVTM, CDR2 ANQGSEA. The CDR3 DNA reads TGCAGCGTTGCAGAAAACTATGGCTACACCTTC. The encoded protein is CSVAENYGYTF.

The genes are TRBV5-1 and TRBJ2-3, with a weak D call TRBD1 (6 bases). There are 14 residues in the CDR3. Germline V gene sequence: CDR1 SGHRS, CDR2 YFSETQ. V was shortened by 2 bases and J by 3 bases, with 10 bases between the two germline ends. The CDR3 DNA reads TGCGCCAGCAGCTTACAGGGTGGGACAGATACGCAGTATTTT. It is translated as CASSLQGGTDTQYF. Full variable domain (remainder filled in from reference TRBV5-1 and TRBJ2-3): KAGVTQTPRYLIKTRGQQVTLSCSPISGHRSVSWYQQTPGQGLQFLFEYFSETQRNKGNFPGRFSGRQFSNSRSEMNVSTLELGDSALYLCASSLQGGTDTQYFGPGTRLTVL.

This clone appeared once. The rearrangement joins TRBV27 to TRBJ2-1; D is unresolved. V lost 6 bases and J 4 bases, leaving 10 bases between the germline ends. Germline CDR1 and CDR2: MNHEY and SMNVEV (reference sequence). The CDR3 totals 13 residues. This CDR3 reads CASRTARYNEQFF. In DNA, the CDR3 is TGTGCCAGCAGGACGGCTAGGTACAATGAGCAGTTCTTC.

The chain has TRBV30 and TRBJ2-2; maybe TRBD2 (6 bases). CDR3 length: 12 amino acids. Trimming took off 2 bases at V and 7 bases at J, with 8 bases between the two ends. CDR1 and CDR2 from the germline V gene are GTSNPN and SVGIG (reference sequence). The CDR3 loop is CAWSLGGGELFF. The CDR3 DNA reads as TGTGCCTGGAGTCTCGGGGGCGGGGAGCTGTTTTTT.

This rearrangement joins TRBV30 to TRBJ1-5; unclear D gene. The V end was cut by 3 bases, the J end by 5 bases, with 11 bases between. Germline V gene data show CDR1 as GTSNPN and CDR2 as SVGIG (reference sequence). The CDR3 sequence is 13 residues long. The CDR3 DNA reads TGTGCCTGGAGATCGAGTCTCGATCAGCCCCAGCATTTT. This translates into CAWRSSLDQPQHF.

The chain links TRBV30 to TRBJ1-1; 9 bases fit TRBD1. The germline V gene has CDR1 GTSNPN and CDR2 SVGIG (reference sequence). The CDR3 totals 12 residues. CDR3 in DNA: TGTGCTGAGGGACAGGGCAACACTGAAGCTTTCTTT. Translation gives CAEGQGNTEAFF.

The V call is TRBV7-9, the J call TRBJ1-5; D call uncertain. CDR3 size: 15 residues. Deletions cut 6 bases from V and 3 bases from J, with 15 bases between. Germline V gene sequence: CDR1 SEHNR, CDR2 FQNEAQ (reference sequence). For the CDR3, the DNA is TGTGCCAGCAGTCCAGAACCAGCCCCCAATCAGCCCCAGCATTTT. Translating it yields CASSPEPAPNQPQHF.

V is TRBV6-5 and J is TRBJ1-4; D remains unclear. The CDR3 covers 11 residues. V shed 5 bases and J shed 7 bases, with 5 bases lying between them. CDR1 is MNHEY and CDR2 is SVGAGI in the germline V gene. This CDR3 reads CASSRSEKLFF. Here the CDR3 DNA reads TGTGCCAGCAGTCGGTCTGAAAAACTGTTTTTT.

The sample holds a few counts of this clone. The rearrangement joins TRBV19 to TRBJ2-3; perhaps TRBD1 as D (7 bases). The CDR3 runs 14 residues. Trimming took 4 bases from V and 3 from J, leaving 11 bases between them. Per the germline V gene, CDR1 is LNHDA and CDR2 is SQIVND (reference sequence). The CDR3 DNA is TGTGCCAGTAGTAGCGGGGACAGAACAGATACGCAGTATTTT. It encodes CASSSGDRTDTQYF.

The chain has TRBV2 and TRBJ2-7; D is ambiguous. The germline V gene has CDR1 SNHLY and CDR2 FYNNEI. This CDR3 contains 12 residues. Trimming removed 6 bases from V and 2 bases from J, with 8 bases in between. The CDR3 sequence: CASRTYAYEQYF. The CDR3 nucleotides are TGTGCCAGCAGGACATATGCCTACGAGCAGTACTTC. The whole variable domain, filled in from reference TRBV2 and TRBJ2-7, reads EPEVTQTPSHQVTQMGQEVILRCVPISNHLYFYWYRQILGQKVEFLVSFYNNEISEKSEIFDDQFSVERPDGSNFTLKIRSTKLEDSAMYFCASRTYAYEQYFGPGTRLTVT.

The CDR3 DNA is TGCGCCAGCAGCCAGAACCCGACCATCACTGAAGCTTTCTTT. It specifies CASSQNPTITEAFF. The rearrangement uses TRBV4-1 and TRBJ1-1; D unclear. Germline values: CDR1 MGHRA, CDR2 YSYEKL. Trimming took 3 bases from V and 4 from J, leaving 12 bases between them. CDR3 length: 14 amino acids.

The chain couples TRBV19 to TRBJ2-3; tentative D call: TRBD1 (5 bases). Trimming pared 3 bases from V and 2 bases from J, leaving 9 bases between. Germline values: CDR1 LNHDA, CDR2 SQIVND (reference sequence). This CDR3 is built from 14 residues. This CDR3 is CASSMGQDTDTQYF. The CDR3 nucleotides read TGTGCCAGTAGTATGGGGCAAGACACAGATACGCAGTATTTT.

The chain carries TRBV2 and TRBJ1-4; 8 nucleotides line up with TRBD1. Trimming cost V 5 bases and J 8 bases; bases outside gene matches: 7. Germline lookup yields CDR1 SNHLY and CDR2 FYNNEI. The CDR3 totals 14 residues. For the CDR3, the DNA is TGTGCCAGCAGTCTCAGGGGGCTTGGAGAAAAACTGTTTTTT. Translating it yields CASSLRGLGEKLFF.

The rearrangement links TRBV6-6 to TRBJ1-2; TRBD1 aligns across 7 bases. Germline V gives CDR1 MNHNY, CDR2 SVGAGI (reference sequence). The CDR3 runs 15 residues. Trimming at V came to 4 bases and at J to 5 bases, leaving 10 bases not matched to a gene. CDR3 sequence (DNA): TGTGCCAGCAGTTTAAACCCACAGGGGAAGTATGGCTACACCTTC. Protein product: CASSLNPQGKYGYTF.

This clone is classed as medium-sized. The rearrangement links TRBV11-2 to TRBJ2-7; TRBD1 agrees at 10 bases. This CDR3 has 13 residues. Germline loops: CDR1 SGHAT, CDR2 FQNNGV. The junction had 8 bases not matched to a gene; V was cut back by 11 bases and J by 4 bases. The CDR3 DNA follows: TGTGCCTCTCGGGACAGGGGTATGTACGAGCAGTACTTC. This sequence encodes CASRDRGMYEQYF.

The CDR3 loop reads CASSQDPDRSSYNEQFF. CDR3 in DNA: TGTGCCAGCAGCCAAGATCCGGACAGGAGCTCCTACAATGAGCAGTTCTTC. This rearrangement joins TRBV14 to TRBJ2-1; 7 bases map to TRBD1. V trimming: 0 bases; J trimming: 0 bases; junction bases outside the gene matches: 5. The germline CDR1 and CDR2 sequences are SGHDN and FVKESK. The CDR3 totals 17 residues.

CDR3 in amino acids: CASSITPGSSPLHF. CDR3 DNA sequence: TGTGCCAGTAGTATAACTCCTGGGAGTTCACCCCTCCACTTT. The rearrangement links TRBV19 to TRBJ1-6; the D is unclear. Trimming shortened V by 2 bases and J by 9 bases, and 11 bases separated the two germline ends. CDR1 LNHDA and CDR2 SQIVND come from the germline V gene (reference sequence). This CDR3 spans 14 amino acids. The variable domain in full, with the rest retrieved from reference TRBV19 and TRBJ1-6, is DGGITQSPKYLFRKEGQNVTLSCEQNLNHDAMYWYRQDPGQGLRLIYYSQIVNDFQKGDIAEGYSVSREKKESFPLTVTSAQKNPTAFYLCASSITPGSSPLHFGNGTRLTVT.

This chain connects TRBV29-1 to TRBJ1-2; TRBD1 matches at 8 bases. Germline V gene lookup returns CDR1 SQVTM and CDR2 ANQGSEA. The V gene end was trimmed by 6 bases and the J gene end by 4 bases; junction bases not matched to a gene: 16. This CDR3 is built from 16 residues. The CDR3 DNA sequence: TGCAGCGTCGGGATCCGGGACAGGTGGGGGATCTATGGCTACACCTTC. It encodes CSVGIRDRWGIYGYTF. Full variable domain (remainder filled in from reference TRBV29-1 and TRBJ1-2): SAVISQKPSRDICQRGTSLTIQCQVDSQVTMMFWYRQQPGQSLTLIATANQGSEATYESGFVIDKFPISRPNLTFSTLTVSNMSPEDSSIYLCSVGIRDRWGIYGYTFGSGTRLTVV.

The chain joins TRBV28 to TRBJ2-5; D not certain. The J call may be faulty, since TRBJ2-7 better matches the DNA end. Germline V gene sequence: CDR1 MDHEN, CDR2 SYDVKM. The CDR3 is 12 residues long. CDR3 nucleotides: TGTGCCAGCAAGGGTCTGGGCGACGAGCAGTACTTC. Translation gives CASKGLGDEQYF.